This T cell receptor beta chain was retrieved from a study of T cells in Graves' hyperthyroidism and ophthalmopathy (dated by TCRdb to about 2019). Some background on the complete study: Peripheral blood samples were taken at the time of initial diagnosis, prior to any treatment. The 80 to 100 discovery patients were randomly divided into training and test sets at a 7:3 ratio. After sampling, hyperthyroidism patients received methimazole starting at 30 mg daily, and ophthalmopathy patients received high-dose intravenous methylprednisolone. To identify distinguishing TCR V-J signatures, a discovery cohort of around 98 patients was used, comprising some 43 with Graves' ophthalmopathy and 57 with stable Graves' hyperthyroidism. Prospective prediction of ophthalmopathy was tested in an independent validation cohort of about 19 hyperthyroidism patients and 17 patients who later progressed to ophthalmopathy. The paper describes TCR Vbeta CDR3 sequencing of 130 to 150 peripheral blood samples, made up of about 40 ophthalmopathy patients, around 78 hyperthyroidism patients and 17 progressor patients. Thyroid tissue and blood T-cell repertoires from six Graves' hyperthyroidism patients were also compared in the study. The paper as a whole reports these results and caveats: Sample size was not statistically predetermined, and investigators were not blinded to group allocation. A model built on a 13 V-J signature distinguished ophthalmopathy from stable hyperthyroidism, reaching 87.88% sensitivity and about 81% specificity in cross-validation and 80%/75% in testing. Most expanded thyroid clonotypes (frequency above 0.001) were also detected in blood, suggesting blood repertoires may reflect thyroid immune responses. In validation, progression to ophthalmopathy was predicted by the model with around 70% sensitivity and roughly 76% specificity, a median of approximately 6.5 months before onset.

Here V drops 2 bases and J drops 1 base, and the junction holds 7 bases not matched to any gene. For CDR1 and CDR2, the germline V gene lists SGDLS and YYNGEE. The CDR3 goes from the cysteine to the phenylalanine over 17 residues. Solely the CDR3 DNA is kept, with 51 bases framed from the first base. Amplification of TCR beta CDR3 regions was carried out from RNA transcripts. The first round of RT-PCR for the TCR CDR3 was performed with the HTBI primer set and the Qiagen OneStep RT-PCR kit. Libraries were constructed in a second round of multiplex PCR, after which size selection and purification were carried out. Sequencing of the libraries was done on an Illumina HiSeq2000 using paired-end 100 bp reads. The published analysis was carried out like this. Raw data were processed with SOAPnuke, discarding reads with adapters, uncalled bases, mean Phred below 15, or no exact constant-primer or identifier match. COPE v1.2.5 was used to merge the high-quality paired reads, and each unique nucleotide sequence was defined as a clonotype. Clonotypes were aligned to IMGT TRBV, TRBD and TRBJ reference segments using MiTCR v1.1. Only V-J combinations with frequency above 0.0001, covering approximately 99% of repertoires, were analysed. A TCS score was defined as the ratio between F50 (clonal expansion) and ExV (chaos), using BLOSUM62-based TCRdist between CDR3 peptides within each V-J. Welch's t-statistics and random forest reduced roughly 500 V-J features to under 15, which were used in a naive Bayes classifier (R e1071). TCRdb took the public reads, trimmed them with fastp at Q25, ran MiXCR for clone calling and kept in-frame beta chains. Rows matching on CDR3 protein sequence are summarized as one entry with the most common DNA and genes. TCRdb, not the authors, supplied the V and J calls. The sample table lists almost 600,000 distinct CDR3 sequences, about 15% of them with a count of one. The top ten clones comprise 4.5% to 6% of the sample.

This clonotype turned up a few times. Its antigen is currently not known. No much larger clone exists at a distance of one base, and base qualities are not known. Hyperthyroidism patients were newly diagnosed, with disease duration under 2 months, and aged 18 to 65 years. Exclusion was applied to patients with uncontrolled infections, other autoimmune diseases, pregnancy or lactation. Diagnoses were established on the basis of clinical symptoms, serum thyroxine and TRAb, thyroid ultrasound, and orbital computed tomography. For progressor patients, blood was drawn at the first diagnosis of hyperthyroidism, before any ophthalmopathy symptoms had appeared. Ficoll-Paque density gradient centrifugation was used to isolate PBMCs from around 10 ml of fresh peripheral blood. Progressor patients were initially diagnosed with Graves' hyperthyroidism and developed ophthalmopathy during follow-up. Total RNA was extracted using Trizol reagent, and RNA quality was assessed on an Agilent 2100 Bioanalyzer.

The chain couples TRBV9 to TRBJ2-2; 8 nucleotides in the junction match TRBD2. The sequenced material came from blood. The receptor was isolated from a woman aged 25 to 39 with Graves' hyperthyroidism that later progressed to Graves' ophthalmopathy. The nucleotide sequence reads as follows: TGTGCCAGCAGCGTCTCGGGAGGGCCAGGGAACACCGGGGAGCTGTTTTTT. It specifies CASSVSGGPGNTGELFF.